This T cell receptor beta chain was observed in a study of cytomegalovirus exposure and HLA in healthy donors. Study as a whole: Most donors, about 77% of approximately 400 genotyped, fell in the Caucasian-associated ancestry cluster.

Remarks on this clone: Its antigen is undetermined.

Study-wide results and limits: A later analysis, which compared TCR beta chains of equal frequency, found the HLA-associated ones more clonally expanded. Overall, around 160 TCR beta chains were annotated as cytomegalovirus-associated.

The primer mix had 60 Vbeta and 13 Jbeta primers. The repertoire was sequenced with immunoSEQ multiplex PCR; TCRdb's copy has only in-frame clones and lacks some. The sample has about 120,000 clones. The V gene's germline CDR1 is SGHVS and CDR2 FQNEAQ. There are 15 residues in the CDR3. V gave up 5 bases and J gave up 2 bases; unmatched junction bases: 5. J is TRBJ2-1 and V is TRBV7-8; 8 bases align to TRBD2. Material for sequencing was PBMCs. The clonotype comes from a middle-aged man in good health and CMV-seropositive. CDR3 sequence reads: CASSLTSGPYNEQFF. CDR3 DNA: TGTGCCAGCAGCCTAACTAGCGGTCCCTACAATGAGCAGTTCTTC.